One and the same sample provided the 22 T cell receptor beta chains below, sequenced in a study of human T cells and chemical hapten exposure. Time point of the sample: patch test 3, about 24 weeks after DPC sensitization. Noted treatment: therapeutic diphenylcyclopropenone sensitization with weekly scalp DPC. Via MiXCR, TCRdb re-called the RACE reads, giving one row per CDR3 protein. The table lists over 75,000 distinct CDR3 sequences, about a tenth of them singletons. The sample consisted of whole blood, taken in connection with sensitization to the hapten diphenylcyclopropenone (DPC). These receptor sequences come from a woman between 25 and 40 years old with alopecia areata. Some clones in this sample may be carry-over from other donors' samples.

This clonotype has ten or more counts. The chain is built from TRBV7-2 and TRBJ1-5; 7 bases are a match to TRBD1. The CDR3 covers 14 residues. Per the germline V gene, CDR1 is SGHTA and CDR2 is FQGNSA. The V and J ends lost 2 bases and 4 bases, in that order; junction bases with no gene match: 2. The CDR3 coding sequence is TGTGCCAGCAGCTTATCGGGACAGAATCAGCCCCAGCATTTT. Protein: CASSLSGQNQPQHF.

Ten or more counts support this clonotype. The chain uses TRBV3-1 and TRBJ1-1; 7 positions agree with TRBD1. This CDR3 contains 15 residues. V shed 4 bases, J shed 1 base, and the junction held 6 bases outside the gene matches. Germline V lookup: CDR1 LGHDT, CDR2 YNNKEL (reference sequence). As DNA, the CDR3 is TGTGCCAGCAGCCCTCGACAGGGAGCGAACACTGAAGCTTTCTTT. It codes for CASSPRQGANTEAFF.

This clonotype was observed once. A much more abundant neighbour one base away suggests this may be a read error. The J gene is TRBJ2-1, the V gene TRBV5-1; no reliable D call. The germline gives CDR1 SGHRS, CDR2 YFSETQ. The CDR3 consists of 15 residues. Trimming cost V 4 bases and J 3 bases, with 14 bases left between them. CDR3 protein: CASSLSIGNYNEQFF. The CDR3, as DNA: TGCGCCAGCAGCCTCTCGATAGGGAACTACAATGAGCAGTTCTTC.

This clonotype was seen many times. The chain is built from TRBV29-1 and TRBJ1-2, with 8 bases lining up with TRBD1. CDR3 length: 14 residues. From germline, CDR1 is SQVTM and CDR2 ANQGSEA. The ends lost 7 bases at V and 6 bases at J; junction bases unmatched: 13. CDR3 sequence reads: CSADFGGQENGYTF. CDR3 DNA: TGCAGCGCCGACTTTGGGGGACAGGAGAATGGCTACACCTTC. Drawing the rest from reference TRBV29-1 and TRBJ1-2, the complete variable domain is SAVISQKPSRDICQRGTSLTIQCQVDSQVTMMFWYRQQPGQSLTLIATANQGSEATYESGFVIDKFPISRPNLTFSTLTVSNMSPEDSSIYLCSADFGGQENGYTFGSGTRLTVV.

The gene calls are TRBV25-1 and TRBJ1-6; no firm D call. Trimming stripped 2 bases from V and 0 bases from J, with 11 bases between. The CDR3 has 17 residues. Germline loops: CDR1 MGHDK, CDR2 SYGVNS. The CDR3 bases are TGTGCCAGCAGTGAAGGGTCTGGGAGCTCCTATAATTCACCCCTCCACTTT. Translated, it gives CASSEGSGSSYNSPLHF.

This clonotype was counted a few times. This chain joins TRBV4-1 and TRBJ1-1; possibly TRBD1 for D (5 bases). Trimming shortened V by 5 bases and J by 1 base, and 14 bases separated the two germline ends. The CDR3 consists of 15 residues. Germline V CDR1 and CDR2: MGHRA, YSYEKL. Written as DNA, the CDR3 is TGCGCCAGCAGCACGATGTCCGGGGCGAACACTGAAGCTTTCTTT. This codes for CASSTMSGANTEAFF.

This clonotype occurred once. The chain carries TRBV9 and TRBJ1-2; D unresolved. V was trimmed by 0 bases and J by 3 bases, leaving 9 bases between them. CDR1 is SGDLS and CDR2 is YYNGEE in the germline V gene. CDR3 length: 14 residues. This CDR3 is CASSVDRMHYGYTF. CDR3 in DNA: TGTGCCAGCAGCGTAGATCGCATGCACTATGGCTACACCTTC. The complete variable domain, with remaining parts taken from reference TRBV9 and TRBJ1-2, reads DSGVTQTPKHLITATGQRVTLRCSPRSGDLSVYWYQQSLDQGLQFLIQYYNGEERAKGNILERFSAQQFPDLHSELNLSSLELGDSALYFCASSVDRMHYGYTFGSGTRLTVV.

This clonotype was counted ten times or more. The genes are TRBV3-1 and TRBJ2-1, with 7 positions matching TRBD2. CDR1 and CDR2 (germline): LGHDT, YNNKEL (reference sequence). The junction had 15 bases not matched to a gene; V was cut back by 0 bases and J by 7 bases. This CDR3 is 18 amino acids long. Here the CDR3 reads CASSQEVLGGRGFNEQFF. The CDR3 DNA follows: TGTGCCAGCAGCCAAGAAGTTCTCGGGGGGAGAGGATTTAATGAGCAGTTCTTC.

This clonotype occurred many times. The V call is TRBV5-5, the J call TRBJ2-5, with 12 bases aligning to TRBD2. The V gene end was trimmed by 0 bases and the J gene end by 1 base; junction bases not matched to a gene: 7. Germline V lookup: CDR1 SGHKS, CDR2 YYEKEE (reference sequence). The CDR3 covers 18 residues. The CDR3 bases are TGTGCCAGCAGCTTGGGCCCTGCTAGCGGGGGGGGCCAAGAGACCCAGTACTTC. Its translation: CASSLGPASGGGQETQYF.

Many counts were recorded for this clonotype. The chain uses TRBV7-2 and TRBJ1-4, with unresolved D. This CDR3 is built from 16 residues. Trimming removed 3 bases at V and 0 bases at J, with 11 bases between. Germline-derived CDR1 and CDR2 are SGHTA and FQGNSA. CDR3 amino acids: CASSFQRFSTNEKLFF. CDR3 in DNA: TGTGCCAGCAGCTTTCAACGTTTTTCAACTAATGAAAAACTGTTTTTT.

This clonotype was found many times. V gene TRBV7-6 combines with J gene TRBJ2-7; D call uncertain. Deletions cut 6 bases from V and 2 bases from J, with 11 bases between. Germline V CDR1 and CDR2: SGHVS, FNYEAQ. The CDR3 contains 13 residues. The CDR3 sequence is CASSGLGTYEQYF. The CDR3 bases are TGTGCCAGCAGTGGGCTAGGCACCTACGAGCAGTACTTC.

This clonotype was detected many times. The V gene is TRBV7-9, the J gene TRBJ1-2; possibly TRBD1 for D (6 bases). The V and J ends lost 5 bases and 1 base respectively, with 17 bases between them. CDR3 length: 16 amino acids. CDR1 is SEHNR, CDR2 FQNEAQ, per germline (reference sequence). The CDR3 coding sequence is TGTGCCAGCAGCGCCCGTTCGACAGGTTTTAACTATGGCTACACCTTC. Translated: CASSARSTGFNYGYTF.

This clonotype occurred a few times. The CDR3 spells CASSERLAGAGGETQYF. The DNA of the CDR3 is TGCGCCAGCAGTGAGAGACTAGCGGGGGCCGGAGGGGAGACCCAGTACTTC. V and J are TRBV10-2 and TRBJ2-5; 12 nucleotides line up with TRBD2. This CDR3 is built from 17 residues. After removal of 2 bases from V and 5 bases from J, the junction contained 9 bases not matched to a gene. Germline CDR1 and CDR2: WSHSY and SAAADI.

This clonotype was counted only a few times. The CDR3 loop reads CASSLNRGREAFF. The CDR3 nucleotides are TGTGCCAGCAGCTTAAACAGGGGAAGAGAAGCTTTCTTT. The rearrangement joins TRBV11-2 to TRBJ1-1; TRBD1 agrees at 7 bases. This CDR3 contains 13 residues. The V segment lost 2 bases and the J segment 8 bases; nucleotides outside the gene matches: 5. Per the germline V gene, CDR1 is SGHAT and CDR2 is FQNNGV.

This clonotype was observed at least ten times. V and J are TRBV20-1 and TRBJ2-7, with D perhaps matching TRBD2 (6 bases). The CDR3 consists of 16 residues. The germline CDR1 and CDR2 sequences are DFQATT and SNEGSKA (reference sequence). V gave up 2 bases and J gave up 2 bases, with 19 bases separating them. Here the CDR3 reads CSARPTTGTDTYEQYF. CDR3 sequence (DNA): TGCAGTGCTAGACCGACCACCGGGACTGATACCTACGAGCAGTACTTC.

The gene calls are TRBV11-2 and TRBJ2-1; the match to TRBD2 covers 7 bases. The CDR3 totals 14 residues. Germline V CDR1 and CDR2: SGHAT, FQNNGV. The V segment lost 3 bases and the J segment 8 bases; nucleotides outside the gene matches: 7. The CDR3 is CASSLSRGSYEQFF. The DNA for the CDR3 is TGTGCCAGCAGCTTGAGCCGCGGGAGCTATGAGCAGTTCTTC.

Many counts were recorded for this clonotype. The rearrangement joins TRBV12-3 or TRBV12-4 to TRBJ2-7; D is possibly TRBD1 (5 bases). V lost 3 bases and J lost 0, with 12 bases in between. There are 15 residues in the CDR3. The CDR3 is CASSLTASSSYEQYF. The CDR3 DNA follows: TGTGCCAGCAGTTTGACAGCTTCGAGCTCCTACGAGCAGTACTTC.

This clonotype was counted ten times or more. The chain has TRBV12-3 or TRBV12-4 and TRBJ1-4, with D hard to call. Deletions cut 4 bases from V and 8 bases from J, with 11 bases between. The CDR3 has 13 residues. CDR3 residues: CASSSGSWEKLFF. For the CDR3, the DNA is TGTGCCAGCAGTTCCGGTTCCTGGGAAAAACTGTTTTTT.

V and J are TRBV4-1 and TRBJ2-1; D possibly corresponds to TRBD2 (7 bases). CDR1 and CDR2 from the germline V gene are MGHRA and YSYEKL. The V gene lost 1 base and the J gene lost 6 bases, with 16 bases spanning the gap. CDR3 length: 16 residues. CDR3 DNA: TGCGCCAGCAGCCAAGGCTGGCGGGGGCCCTTCAATGAGCAGTTCTTC. It encodes CASSQGWRGPFNEQFF.

In this sample, this clonotype turned up a few times. A read error is possible here, since a much larger clone lies one base away. The chain has TRBV3-1 and TRBJ2-1, with D possibly being TRBD2 (5 bases). The CDR3 length is 13 residues. Germline V gives CDR1 LGHDT, CDR2 YNNKEL (reference sequence). The CDR3 region has the DNA TGTGTCAGCAGCCGCCTACTAGGAAACGAGCAGTTCTTC. As protein: CVSSRLLGNEQFF.

The chain employs TRBV4-1 and TRBJ1-1; perhaps TRBD1 as D (5 bases). This CDR3 contains 15 residues. Per the germline V gene, CDR1 is MGHRA and CDR2 is YSYEKL. Trimming took 2 bases from V and 2 from J, leaving 12 bases between them. CDR3 residues: CASSQPRWGNTEAFF. The CDR3 bases are TGCGCCAGCAGCCAACCCCGTTGGGGCAACACTGAAGCTTTCTTT.

V is TRBV28 and J is TRBJ1-2; 10 nucleotides match TRBD1. Losses at the gene ends were 6 bases for V and 7 bases for J; bases not matched to a gene: 11. The CDR3 is 15 residues long. Per the germline V gene, CDR1 is MDHEN and CDR2 is SYDVKM. The CDR3 region is CASSRNPGQGSGYTF. CDR3 bases: TGTGCCAGCAGCAGGAATCCGGGACAGGGGTCTGGCTACACCTTC.